This TCR beta chain was sequenced for a study of spatial heterogeneity in lung cancer. Whole-study findings and limits: Ubiquitous and regional expanded TCR counts mirrored ubiquitous and regional nonsynonymous mutation counts, respectively. Tracking of tumor mutation counts was seen in expanded intratumoral alpha and beta TCR counts.

Every molecule of TCR cDNA had its own unique molecular identifier. MiXCR, run by TCRdb on the 5' RACE reads, gives a single entry per CDR3 protein. The table records some 10,000 distinct CDR3 sequences, roughly 6.3% of them present only once. Ten or more counts support this clonotype. Antigen specificity is unknown. Time point defined: sample taken at primary tumor resection. The donor population consisted of approximately 68 patients with untreated, early-stage non-small cell lung cancer. V was clipped by 5 bases and J by 5 bases; unmatched bases: 5. The CDR3 has 13 amino acids. Germline-derived CDR1 and CDR2 are SGHTA and FQGTGA.

The TCR was taken from a male donor with early-stage non-small cell lung cancer. This chain uses TRBV7-3 with TRBJ2-5; TRBD1 matches 7 bases. This specimen consisted of lung tumor tissue, obtained at surgery. CDR3 loop: CASSTNRGETQYF. The CDR3 DNA is TGTGCCAGCAGCACCAACAGGGGTGAGACCCAGTACTTC.